The 8 T cell receptor beta chains below all came from one sample that was sequenced in a study of T cell responses to AZD1222 COVID-19 vaccine. The method was immunoSEQ multiplex PCR; TCRdb's version includes in-frame clones alone and lacks a portion of them. The data contain 70,000 to 90,000 clones, over 85% of them seen just once; the ten biggest clones take up around 2.2%. The source material was peripheral blood, sampled on day 0 of AZD1222 vaccination. The source is an adult in good health.

The chain employs TRBV5-1 and TRBJ2-5, with D possibly being TRBD1 or TRBD2 (5 bases each). CDR3 length: 14 residues. Germline V gene lookup returns CDR1 SGHRS and CDR2 YFSETQ. V shed 5 bases and J shed 7 bases, with 18 bases lying between them. In DNA form, the CDR3 reads TGCGCCAGCAGACACCCCGAGGGGACCGGGACCCAGTACTTC. Translation gives CASRHPEGTGTQYF.

This chain links TRBV7-9 with TRBJ2-7; TRBD1 aligns across 11 bases. The germline V gene has CDR1 SEHNR and CDR2 FQNEAQ (reference sequence). CDR3 size: 15 residues. After removal of 5 bases from V and 1 base from J, the junction contained 4 bases not matched to a gene. The CDR3 is CASSPGTGGSYEQYF. In DNA, the CDR3 is TGTGCCAGCAGCCCTGGGACAGGGGGATCCTACGAGCAGTACTTC. The full variable domain, in which reference TRBV7-9 and TRBJ2-7 provide the parts outside the CDR3, is DTGVSQNPRHKITKRGQNVTFRCDPISEHNRLYWYRQTLGQGPEFLTYFQNEAQLEKSRLLSDRFSAERPKGSFSTLEIQRTEQGDSAMYLCASSPGTGGSYEQYFGPGTRLTVT.

The rearrangement uses TRBV7-2 and TRBJ2-3; D not resolved. Germline loops: CDR1 SGHTA, CDR2 FQGNSA. The CDR3 has 15 residues. Trimming took off 0 bases at V and 0 bases at J, with 7 bases between the two ends. The chain's CDR3 is CASSLASVSTDTQYF. The CDR3 coding sequence is TGTGCCAGCAGCTTAGCGAGCGTTAGCACAGATACGCAGTATTTT.

The chain links TRBV6-5 to TRBJ2-1, with 7 bases lining up with TRBD1. The length of the CDR3 is 15 residues. Germline trimming cut 7 bases from V and 2 bases from J; bases unmatched to any gene: 8. From germline, CDR1 is MNHEY and CDR2 SVGAGI. This CDR3 reads CASNRGQAPYNEQFF. The CDR3 nucleotides are TGTGCCAGCAACAGAGGACAGGCGCCCTACAATGAGCAGTTCTTC.

V usage is TRBV4-1 and J usage is TRBJ2-7; a possible D gene is TRBD2 (6 bases). From germline, CDR1 is MGHRA and CDR2 YSYEKL. Between the trimmed V and J ends, which lost 6 bases and 2 bases, there was a span of 11 bases. The CDR3 extends over 13 amino acids. For the CDR3, the DNA is TGCGCCAGCAGTCCGGGACTGGCCTACGAGCAGTACTTC. Its protein is CASSPGLAYEQYF.

This chain uses TRBV6-5 with TRBJ1-6, with 9 bases identical to TRBD1. CDR3 length: 14 residues. The J segment lost 8 bases and the V segment lost 8 bases, leaving 7 bases of the junction unmatched. Germline CDR1 and CDR2: MNHEY and SVGAGI. The CDR3 region has the DNA TGTGCCAGCGTAGGACAGGGGATGTATTCACCCCTCCACTTT. The encoded protein is CASVGQGMYSPLHF.

The chain uses TRBV6-6 and TRBJ2-1; 10 bases agree with TRBD1. Unmatched junction bases numbered 6, after V lost 7 bases and J lost 0 bases. Germline V gives CDR1 MNHNY, CDR2 SVGAGI (reference sequence). This CDR3 is 16 amino acids long. CDR3 residues: CASIDRGPSSYNEQFF. The CDR3 nucleotides read TGTGCCAGCATTGACAGGGGGCCGAGCTCCTACAATGAGCAGTTCTTC.

This clone was observed a handful of times. The chain carries TRBV5-4 and TRBJ2-6; possible D gene TRBD1, 5 bases. This CDR3 comprises 16 residues. The germline V and J ends were trimmed by 6 bases and 1 base, with 14 bases remaining between them. The germline V gene encodes CDR1 SGHNT and CDR2 YYREEE (reference sequence). CDR3 sequence reads: CASNKGRESGANVLTF. The DNA for the CDR3 is TGTGCCAGCAACAAAGGCAGGGAATCTGGGGCCAACGTCCTGACTTTC.